This T cell receptor (beta chain) was captured in a study of T cells in Graves' hyperthyroidism and ophthalmopathy. Uncontrolled infection, other autoimmune disease, pregnancy or lactation disqualified patients from enrolment. Study-wide findings and caveats: Among thyroid clonotypes expanded above 0.001, most also appeared in blood. Ophthalmopathy was distinguished from stable hyperthyroidism by 13 V-J signatures.

The sample holds many counts of this clonotype. Its specificity is unknown. The CDR3 loop spans 17 amino acids. V shed 0 bases and J shed 4 bases, with 17 bases lying between them. Germline loops: CDR1 SGHRS, CDR2 YFSETQ. There were TCR beta CDR3 regions amplified from RNA transcripts. Primed by the HTBI set, a first-round RT-PCR was run on the TCR CDR3. In TCRdb, the multiplex PCR reads were re-called with MiXCR into one record per CDR3 protein. The sample has hundreds of thousands of distinct CDR3 sequences; roughly 15% are singletons. This sequence originates from a woman aged 50 to 60 with Graves' ophthalmopathy. The specimen sequenced was blood. The chain joins TRBV5-1 to TRBJ1-3, with D perhaps matching TRBD1 (5 bases). The DNA for the CDR3 is TGCGCCAGCAGCTTGGCCCCAGGGAGGCCCACCGGAAACACCATATATTTT. Translated, it gives CASSLAPGRPTGNTIYF.